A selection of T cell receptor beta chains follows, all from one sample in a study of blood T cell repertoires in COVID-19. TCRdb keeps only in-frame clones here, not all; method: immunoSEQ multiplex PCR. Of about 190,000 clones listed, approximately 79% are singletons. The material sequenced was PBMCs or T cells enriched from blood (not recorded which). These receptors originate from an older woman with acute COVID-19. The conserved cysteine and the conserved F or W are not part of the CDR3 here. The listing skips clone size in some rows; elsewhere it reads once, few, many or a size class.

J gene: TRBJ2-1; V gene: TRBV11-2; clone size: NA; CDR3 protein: ASSPLFGERYNEQF
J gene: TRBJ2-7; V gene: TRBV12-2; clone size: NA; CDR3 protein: ASRPEGPSGRPYEQY
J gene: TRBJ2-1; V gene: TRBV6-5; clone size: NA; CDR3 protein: ASSFLAAGGRNEQF
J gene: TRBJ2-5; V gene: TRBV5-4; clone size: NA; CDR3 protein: ASTLWPQETQY
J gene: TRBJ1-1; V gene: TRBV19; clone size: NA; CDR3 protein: ASSPRPDRGTEAF
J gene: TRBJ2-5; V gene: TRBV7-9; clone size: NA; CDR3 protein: ASSFGQKETQY
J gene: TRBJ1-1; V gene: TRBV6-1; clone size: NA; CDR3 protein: ASSESQVAGNTEAF
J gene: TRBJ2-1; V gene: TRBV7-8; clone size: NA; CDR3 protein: ASSLVVAGALNEQF
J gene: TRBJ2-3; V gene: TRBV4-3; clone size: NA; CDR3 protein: ASSQAEGDTQY
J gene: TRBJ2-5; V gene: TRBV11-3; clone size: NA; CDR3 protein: ASSLGQGGQETQY
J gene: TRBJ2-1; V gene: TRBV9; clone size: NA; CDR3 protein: ASSAGTSGDHFEQF
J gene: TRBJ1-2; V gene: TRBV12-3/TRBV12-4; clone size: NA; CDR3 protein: ASGQEPNYGYT
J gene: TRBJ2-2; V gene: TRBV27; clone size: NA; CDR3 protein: ASSTLRDTGELF
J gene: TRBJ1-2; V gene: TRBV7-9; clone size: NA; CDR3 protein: ASSLERQGALGGYT
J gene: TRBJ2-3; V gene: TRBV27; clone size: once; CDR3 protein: ASSWGAYSGGLRDTQY
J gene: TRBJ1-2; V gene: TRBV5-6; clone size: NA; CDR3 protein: ASSLVRRSYGYT
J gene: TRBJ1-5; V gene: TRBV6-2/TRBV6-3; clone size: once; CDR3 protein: ASSLTGRQPQH
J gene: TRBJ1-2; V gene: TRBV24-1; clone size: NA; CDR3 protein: ATSRTGAYGYT
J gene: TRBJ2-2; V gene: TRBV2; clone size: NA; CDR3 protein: ASRTGGNGELF
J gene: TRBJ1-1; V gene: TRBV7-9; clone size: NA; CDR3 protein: ASSFPFSGTGTRNTEAF
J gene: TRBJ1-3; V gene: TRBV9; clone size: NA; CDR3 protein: ASSLGTGGETIY
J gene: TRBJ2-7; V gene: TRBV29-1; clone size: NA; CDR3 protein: SVVGAYEQY
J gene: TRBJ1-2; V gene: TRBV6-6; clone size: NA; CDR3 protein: ASSYSNPGQAGGYT
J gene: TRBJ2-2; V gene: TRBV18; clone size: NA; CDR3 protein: ASSPPFGDRNTGELF
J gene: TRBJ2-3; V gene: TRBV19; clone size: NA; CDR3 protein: ASSTDRGDTDTQY
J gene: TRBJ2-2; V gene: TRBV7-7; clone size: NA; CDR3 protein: ASSSSGSPGNTGELF
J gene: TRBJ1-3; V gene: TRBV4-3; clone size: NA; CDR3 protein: ASSPQGISFGNTIY
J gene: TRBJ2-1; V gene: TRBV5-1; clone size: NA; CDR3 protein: ASSSRLAANNEQF
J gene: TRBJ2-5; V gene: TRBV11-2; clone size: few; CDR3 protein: ASSSVARGETQY